The T cell receptor beta chain under discussion was sequenced for a study of cytomegalovirus exposure and HLA in healthy donors. CDR1 is MNHNS, CDR2 SASEGT, per germline. V was clipped by 7 bases and J by 2 bases, with 9 bases between them. The CDR3 runs to 12 residues. Study findings and constraints: Common viral pathogens seemed to be connected with several of the most significant clusters, according to a later analysis.

The PCR was carried out with 60 Vbeta primers and 13 Jbeta primers. Sequencing was performed with immunoSEQ multiplex PCR; in TCRdb, only in-frame clones are kept and a portion is missing. The sample lists 150,000 to 200,000 clones, 10% to 15% occurring once. Concerning this clone: Its antigen is still unknown.

The rearrangement joins TRBV6-1 to TRBJ2-7; D unclear. The clonotype originates from a man over 45 in good health and CMV-seropositive. Sequenced sample: PBMCs. The CDR3 nucleotides read TGTGCCAGCACCGGGTGGGCCTACGAGCAGTACTTC. Its protein is CASTGWAYEQYF.